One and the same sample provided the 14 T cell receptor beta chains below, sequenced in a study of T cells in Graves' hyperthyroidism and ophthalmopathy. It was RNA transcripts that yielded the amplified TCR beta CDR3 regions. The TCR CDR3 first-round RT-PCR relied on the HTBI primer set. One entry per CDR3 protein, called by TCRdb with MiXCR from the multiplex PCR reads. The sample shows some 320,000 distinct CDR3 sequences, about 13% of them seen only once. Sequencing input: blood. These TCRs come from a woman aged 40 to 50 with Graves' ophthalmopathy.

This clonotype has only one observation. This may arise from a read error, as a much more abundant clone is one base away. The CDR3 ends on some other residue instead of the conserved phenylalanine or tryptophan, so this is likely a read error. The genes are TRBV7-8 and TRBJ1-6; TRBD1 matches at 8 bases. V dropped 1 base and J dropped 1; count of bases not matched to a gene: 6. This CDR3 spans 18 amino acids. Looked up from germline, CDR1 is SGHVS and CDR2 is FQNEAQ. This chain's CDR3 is CASSLGAGGLSYNSPLHS. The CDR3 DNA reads TGTGCCAGCAGCTTAGGGGCAGGGGGCTTATCCTATAATTCACCCCTCCACTCT.

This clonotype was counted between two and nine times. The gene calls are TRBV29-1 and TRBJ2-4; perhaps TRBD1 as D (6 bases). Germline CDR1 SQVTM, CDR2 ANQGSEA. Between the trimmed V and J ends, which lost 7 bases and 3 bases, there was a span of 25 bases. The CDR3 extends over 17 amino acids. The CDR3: CSATTGRGTGGKNIQYF. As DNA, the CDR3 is TGCAGCGCTACGACAGGAAGGGGGACCGGAGGCAAAAACATTCAGTACTTC.

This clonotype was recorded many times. CDR3 coding DNA: TGCAGTGCTAGAGCTGTAGACCAAGAGACCCAGTACTTC. It specifies CSARAVDQETQYF. This sequence joins TRBV20-1 and TRBJ2-5; no clear D. Germline assignment: CDR1 DFQATT and CDR2 SNEGSKA (reference sequence). Trimming stripped 1 base from V and 0 bases from J, with 6 bases between. CDR3 length: 13 amino acids.

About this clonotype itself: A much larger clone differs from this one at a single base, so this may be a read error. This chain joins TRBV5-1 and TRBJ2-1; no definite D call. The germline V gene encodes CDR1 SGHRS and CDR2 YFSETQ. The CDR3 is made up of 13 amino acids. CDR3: CTSSYGSDNEQFF. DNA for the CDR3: TGCACCAGCAGCTATGGATCGGACAATGAGCAGTTCTTC.

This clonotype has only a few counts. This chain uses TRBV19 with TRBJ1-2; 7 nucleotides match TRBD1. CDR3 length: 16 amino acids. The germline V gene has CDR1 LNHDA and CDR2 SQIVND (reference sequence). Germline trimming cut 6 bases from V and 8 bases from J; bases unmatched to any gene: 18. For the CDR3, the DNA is TGTGCCAGTAGGTTTGGGGACAGAGGGGCGGAAGGCGGCTACACCTTC. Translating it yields CASRFGDRGAEGGYTF.

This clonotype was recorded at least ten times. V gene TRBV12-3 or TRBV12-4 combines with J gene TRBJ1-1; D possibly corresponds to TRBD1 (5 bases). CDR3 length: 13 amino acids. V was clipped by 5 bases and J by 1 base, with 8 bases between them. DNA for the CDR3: TGTGCCAGCAGTATGGGGGAGAACACTGAAGCTTTCTTT. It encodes CASSMGENTEAFF.

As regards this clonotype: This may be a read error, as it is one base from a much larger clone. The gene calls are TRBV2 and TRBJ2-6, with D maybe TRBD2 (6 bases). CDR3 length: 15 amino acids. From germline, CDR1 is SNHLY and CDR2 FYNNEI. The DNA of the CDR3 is TGTGCCAGCGGTGAAGTCGGAGGGCAAGTCGGCGTCCTGACTTTC. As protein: CASGEVGGQVGVLTF.

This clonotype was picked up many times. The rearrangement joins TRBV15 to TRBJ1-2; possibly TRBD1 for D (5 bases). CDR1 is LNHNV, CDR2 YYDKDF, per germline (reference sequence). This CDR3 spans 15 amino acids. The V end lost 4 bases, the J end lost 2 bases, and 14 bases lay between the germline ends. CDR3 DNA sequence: TGTGCCACCAGCATAGCTCGCGGGGCCAACTATGGCTACACCTTC. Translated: CATSIARGANYGYTF.

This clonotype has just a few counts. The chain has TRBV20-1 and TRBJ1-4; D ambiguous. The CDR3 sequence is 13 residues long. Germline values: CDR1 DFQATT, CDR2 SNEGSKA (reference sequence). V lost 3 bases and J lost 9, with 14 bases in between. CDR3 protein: CSASRTEEKKLFF. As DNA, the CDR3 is TGCAGTGCTAGTAGGACCGAAGAAAAAAAACTGTTTTTT.

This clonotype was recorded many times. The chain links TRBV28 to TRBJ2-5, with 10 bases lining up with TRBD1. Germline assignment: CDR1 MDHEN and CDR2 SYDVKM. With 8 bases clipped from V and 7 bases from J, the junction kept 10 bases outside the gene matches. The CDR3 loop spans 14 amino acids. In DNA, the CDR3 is TGTGCCAGCCAATTTGACAGGGGGCGCTGGACCCAGTACTTC. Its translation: CASQFDRGRWTQYF.

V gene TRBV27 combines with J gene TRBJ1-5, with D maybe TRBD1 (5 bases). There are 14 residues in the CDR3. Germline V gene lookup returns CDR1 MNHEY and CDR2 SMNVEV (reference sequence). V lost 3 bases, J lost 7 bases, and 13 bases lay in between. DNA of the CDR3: TGTGCCAGCAGTTTTCGGTCCTCAGGGCAGCCCCAGCATTTT. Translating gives CASSFRSSGQPQHF.

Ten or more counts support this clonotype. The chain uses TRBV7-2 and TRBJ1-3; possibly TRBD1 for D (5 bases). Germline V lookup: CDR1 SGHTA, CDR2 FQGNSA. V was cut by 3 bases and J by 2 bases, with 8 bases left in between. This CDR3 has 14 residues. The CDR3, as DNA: TGTGCCAGCAGCTTTGGGGGAGCTGGAAACACCATATATTTT. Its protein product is CASSFGGAGNTIYF.

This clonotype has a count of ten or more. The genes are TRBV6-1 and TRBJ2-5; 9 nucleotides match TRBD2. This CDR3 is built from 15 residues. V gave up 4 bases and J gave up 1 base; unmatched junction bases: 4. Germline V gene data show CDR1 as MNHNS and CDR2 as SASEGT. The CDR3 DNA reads TGTGCCAGCAGTGTTAGCGGGAGTTTCCAAGAGACCCAGTACTTC. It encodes CASSVSGSFQETQYF.

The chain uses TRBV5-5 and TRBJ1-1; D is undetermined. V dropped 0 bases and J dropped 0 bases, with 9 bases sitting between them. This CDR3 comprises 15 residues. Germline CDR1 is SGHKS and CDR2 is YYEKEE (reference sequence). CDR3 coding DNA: TGTGCCAGCAGCTTGGTTCCGGTCTTGAACACTGAAGCTTTCTTT. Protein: CASSLVPVLNTEAFF.